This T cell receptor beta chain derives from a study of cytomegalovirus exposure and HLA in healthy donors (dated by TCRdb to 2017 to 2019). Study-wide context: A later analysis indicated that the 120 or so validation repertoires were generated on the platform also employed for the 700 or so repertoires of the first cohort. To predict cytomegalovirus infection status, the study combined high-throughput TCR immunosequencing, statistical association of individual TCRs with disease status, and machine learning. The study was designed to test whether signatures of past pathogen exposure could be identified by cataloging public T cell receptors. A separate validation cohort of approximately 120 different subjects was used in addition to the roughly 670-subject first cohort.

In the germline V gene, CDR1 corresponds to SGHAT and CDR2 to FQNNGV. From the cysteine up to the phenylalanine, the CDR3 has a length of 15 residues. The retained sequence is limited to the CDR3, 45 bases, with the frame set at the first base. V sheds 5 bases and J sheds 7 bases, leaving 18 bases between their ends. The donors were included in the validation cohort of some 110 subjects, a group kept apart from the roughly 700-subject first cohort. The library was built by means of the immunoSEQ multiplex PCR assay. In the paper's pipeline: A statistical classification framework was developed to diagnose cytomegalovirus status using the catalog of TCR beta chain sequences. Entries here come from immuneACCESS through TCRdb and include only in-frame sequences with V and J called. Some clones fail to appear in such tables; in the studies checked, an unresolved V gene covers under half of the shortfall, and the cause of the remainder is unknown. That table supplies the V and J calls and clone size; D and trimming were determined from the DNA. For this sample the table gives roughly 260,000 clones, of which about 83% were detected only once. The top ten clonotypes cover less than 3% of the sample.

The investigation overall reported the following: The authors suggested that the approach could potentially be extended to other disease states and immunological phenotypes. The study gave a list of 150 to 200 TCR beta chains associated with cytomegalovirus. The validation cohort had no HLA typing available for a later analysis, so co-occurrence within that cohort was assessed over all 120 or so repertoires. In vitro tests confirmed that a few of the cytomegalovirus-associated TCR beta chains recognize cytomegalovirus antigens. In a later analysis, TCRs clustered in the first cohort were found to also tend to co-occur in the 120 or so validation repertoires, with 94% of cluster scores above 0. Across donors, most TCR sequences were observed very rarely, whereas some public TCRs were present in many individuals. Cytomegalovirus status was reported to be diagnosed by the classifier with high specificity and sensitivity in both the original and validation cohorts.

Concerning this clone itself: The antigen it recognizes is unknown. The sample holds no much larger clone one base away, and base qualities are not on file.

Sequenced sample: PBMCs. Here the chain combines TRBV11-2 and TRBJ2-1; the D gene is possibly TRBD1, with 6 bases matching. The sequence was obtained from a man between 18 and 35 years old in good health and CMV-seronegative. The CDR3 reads CASSALQGALNEQFF. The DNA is TGTGCCAGCAGCGCGTTACAGGGAGCGTTAAATGAGCAGTTCTTC.